The TCR beta chain under discussion was sequenced for a study of T cell repertoires in cytomegalovirus infection (dated by TCRdb to between 2018 and 2021). With regard to the full study: The peptide stimulations were aimed at well-studied HLA-B-restricted epitopes as well as recently identified HLA-C-restricted CMV epitopes, whose presentation resists viral immunomodulation. The HLA type of each donor mattered for the analysis, because public TCR beta signatures pointed to carriage of CMV infection along with the matching HLA type. What the work shows at the level of the full study, not this receptor alone: Cumulative frequency of public TCR beta family members discriminated carriers of CMV infection plus the relevant HLA type in this cohort and an independent roughly 320-donor cohort. The ex vivo response was dominated by HLA-C-restricted CMV-specific TCR beta clonotypes, and the single most frequent clonotype in two of eight donors was supplied by these HLA-C-restricted clonotypes.

Reads for this sample came from an Illumina HiSeq 1500. TCRdb trimmed the raw reads at Q25, called clones with MiXCR and kept productive beta chains. Under each unique CDR3 protein, matching rows form one entry showing the most common genes and DNA. The sample records about a million distinct CDR3 sequences, around 30% of which are singletons. The biggest ten clones account for about an eighth of the sample. Details on this clonotype: Its recognized antigen is unknown. Within one base of it there is no much larger clone, and no base qualities were kept.

The CDR3 runs 14 amino acids, cysteine and phenylalanine included. This entry keeps only the CDR3 DNA: 42 bases, framed from base 1. V has 5 bases trimmed and J has 5 bases trimmed; junction bases matching no gene number 7. The CDR1 and CDR2 encoded by the germline V gene (reference sequence) are SGHNT and YYREEE. Reading the label with the study, this specimen's treatment or condition is: in vitro stimulation with specific CMV peptide epitopes to enrich CMV-specific T cells. This chain is built from TRBV5-4 and TRBJ2-5; TRBD1 lines up with 9 middle nucleotides. The sequence came from a human donor in good health (CMV status not recorded). Some clones in this sample may be carry-over from other donors' samples. The source material was cultured CD8+ T cells from PBMCs, sampled from culture after CMV antigen stimulation. Read as DNA, the sequence is TGTGCCAGCAGGGGGGAGGACAGGGGCGAGACCCAGTACTTC. Its protein is CASRGEDRGETQYF.